Detailed here is one T cell receptor (beta chain). Its antigen is undetermined. These data belong to a study of regulatory T cells in long-lasting Graves disease. Whole-study results and caveats: New patients shared fewer public clonotypes (around 970) than persistent patients did (roughly 2,500).

For TCR beta, libraries came from iRepertoire HTBI primers and Arm-PCR of CDR3 regions. Original handling: In the combined samples, approximately 62 TRBV and some 15 TRBJ segments were identified. TCRdb called the multiplex PCR reads again in MiXCR, with one record for every CDR3 protein. TCRdb, not the original authors, processed these V and J calls. The sample includes approximately 400,000 distinct CDR3 sequences, about 16% of them seen just once. CDR1 and CDR2 from the germline V gene are LNHDA and SQIVND (reference sequence). CDR3 length: 14 amino acids. The germline V and J ends were trimmed by 5 bases and 5 bases, with 13 bases remaining between them. Time point indicated: newly diagnosed GD, antithyroid drugs for less than 3 months. The TCR library used RNA extracted from PBMCs. The data also belong to a second study, concerning T cells in Graves' hyperthyroidism and ophthalmopathy.

The receptor was derived from a woman in her thirties with Graves disease. The sequences come from peripheral blood mononuclear cells (PBMCs), collected at new diagnosis, from a patient treated with antithyroid drugs. The chain has TRBV19 and TRBJ2-1, with D perhaps matching TRBD2 (5 bases). The CDR3 sequence is CASSPSRTHNEQFF. CDR3 DNA: TGTGCCAGTAGTCCCTCCCGGACTCACAATGAGCAGTTCTTC. Based on the CDR3 plus reference TRBV19 and TRBJ2-1, the full variable domain is DGGITQSPKYLFRKEGQNVTLSCEQNLNHDAMYWYRQDPGQGLRLIYYSQIVNDFQKGDIAEGYSVSREKKESFPLTVTSAQKNPTAFYLCASSPSRTHNEQFFGPGTRLTVL.